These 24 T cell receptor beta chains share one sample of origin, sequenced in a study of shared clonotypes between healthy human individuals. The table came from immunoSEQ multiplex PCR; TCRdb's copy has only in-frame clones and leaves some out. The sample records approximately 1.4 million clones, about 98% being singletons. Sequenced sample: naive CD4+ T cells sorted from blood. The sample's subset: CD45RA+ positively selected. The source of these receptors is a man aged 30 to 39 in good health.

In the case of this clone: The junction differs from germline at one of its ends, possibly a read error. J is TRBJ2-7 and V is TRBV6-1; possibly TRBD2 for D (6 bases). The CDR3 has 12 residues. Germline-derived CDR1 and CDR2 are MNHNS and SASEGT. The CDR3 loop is CASSEPTGRPNF. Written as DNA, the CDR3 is TGTGCCAGCAGTGAACCCACCGGGAGACCGAACTTC.

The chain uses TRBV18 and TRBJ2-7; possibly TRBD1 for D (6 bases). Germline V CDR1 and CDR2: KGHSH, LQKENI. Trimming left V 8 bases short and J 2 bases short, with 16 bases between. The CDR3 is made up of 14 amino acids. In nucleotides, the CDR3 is TGTGCCAGCCGACGACAGGCCGTAACCTACGAGCAGTACTTC. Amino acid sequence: CASRRQAVTYEQYF. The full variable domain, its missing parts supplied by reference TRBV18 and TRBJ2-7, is NAGVMQNPRHLVRRRGQEARLRCSPMKGHSHVYWYRQLPEEGLKFMVYLQKENIIDESGMPKERFSAEFPKEGPSILRIQQVVRGDSAAYFCASRRQAVTYEQYFGPGTRLTVT.

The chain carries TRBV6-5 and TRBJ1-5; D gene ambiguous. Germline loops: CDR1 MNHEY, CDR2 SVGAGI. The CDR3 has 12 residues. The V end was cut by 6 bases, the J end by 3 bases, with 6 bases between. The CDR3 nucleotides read TGTGCCAGCAGAGGTCCCAATCAGCCCCAGCATTTT. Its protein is CASRGPNQPQHF.

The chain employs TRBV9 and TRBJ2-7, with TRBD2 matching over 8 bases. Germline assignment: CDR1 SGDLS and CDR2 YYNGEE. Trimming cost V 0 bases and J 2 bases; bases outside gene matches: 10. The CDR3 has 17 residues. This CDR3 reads CASSVAAGGERTYEQYF. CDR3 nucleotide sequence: TGTGCCAGCAGCGTAGCCGCCGGGGGGGAACGCACCTACGAGCAGTACTTC.

Written as DNA, the CDR3 is TGTGCCAGCAGGACTAGCGGGAGTCCTGATACGCAGTATTTT. Its translation: CASRTSGSPDTQYF. The rearrangement joins TRBV27 to TRBJ2-3, with 12 bases that match TRBD2. Germline V lookup: CDR1 MNHEY, CDR2 SMNVEV (reference sequence). The CDR3 is 14 residues long. V was clipped by 6 bases and J by 6 bases; unmatched bases: 4.

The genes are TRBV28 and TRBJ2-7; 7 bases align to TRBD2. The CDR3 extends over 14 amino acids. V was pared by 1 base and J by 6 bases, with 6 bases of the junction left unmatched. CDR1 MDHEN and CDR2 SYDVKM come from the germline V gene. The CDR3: CASSLFGEGREQYF. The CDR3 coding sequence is TGTGCCAGCAGTTTATTCGGGGAGGGCCGCGAGCAGTACTTC.

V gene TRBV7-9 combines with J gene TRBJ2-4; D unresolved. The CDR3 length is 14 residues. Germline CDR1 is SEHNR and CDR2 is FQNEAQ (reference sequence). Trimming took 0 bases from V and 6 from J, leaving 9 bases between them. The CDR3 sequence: CASSLAISINIQYF. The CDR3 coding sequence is TGTGCCAGCAGCTTAGCTATTTCGATAAACATTCAGTACTTC. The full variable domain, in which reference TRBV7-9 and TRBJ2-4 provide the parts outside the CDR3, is DTGVSQNPRHKITKRGQNVTFRCDPISEHNRLYWYRQTLGQGPEFLTYFQNEAQLEKSRLLSDRFSAERPKGSFSTLEIQRTEQGDSAMYLCASSLAISINIQYFGAGTRLSVL.

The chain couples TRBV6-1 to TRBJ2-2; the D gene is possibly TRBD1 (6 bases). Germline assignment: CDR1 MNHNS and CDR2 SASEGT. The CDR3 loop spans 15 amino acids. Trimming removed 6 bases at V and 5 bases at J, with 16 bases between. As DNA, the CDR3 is TGTGCCAGCAGCCCTTTGACAGGAGGTACCGGGGAGCTGTTTTTT. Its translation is CASSPLTGGTGELFF.

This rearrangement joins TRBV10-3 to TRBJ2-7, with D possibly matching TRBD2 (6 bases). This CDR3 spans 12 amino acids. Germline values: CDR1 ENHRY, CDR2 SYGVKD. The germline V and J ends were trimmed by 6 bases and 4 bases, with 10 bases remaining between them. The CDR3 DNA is TGTGCCATCAGGCGGGATTCGTACGAGCAGTACTTC. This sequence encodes CAIRRDSYEQYF.

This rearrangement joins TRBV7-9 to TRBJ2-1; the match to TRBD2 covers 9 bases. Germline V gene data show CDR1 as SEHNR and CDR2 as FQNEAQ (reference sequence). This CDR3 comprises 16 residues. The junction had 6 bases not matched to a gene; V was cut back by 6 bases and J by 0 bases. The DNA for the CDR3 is TGTGCCAGCAGTAGACTAGCGGAGTTCTCCTACAATGAGCAGTTCTTC. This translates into CASSRLAEFSYNEQFF.

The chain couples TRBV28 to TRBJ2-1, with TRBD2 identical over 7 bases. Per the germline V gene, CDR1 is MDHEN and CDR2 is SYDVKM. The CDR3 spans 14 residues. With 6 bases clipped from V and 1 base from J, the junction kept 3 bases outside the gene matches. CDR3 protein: CASSGLVSYNEQFF. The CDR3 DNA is TGTGCCAGCAGCGGACTAGTGTCCTACAATGAGCAGTTCTTC.

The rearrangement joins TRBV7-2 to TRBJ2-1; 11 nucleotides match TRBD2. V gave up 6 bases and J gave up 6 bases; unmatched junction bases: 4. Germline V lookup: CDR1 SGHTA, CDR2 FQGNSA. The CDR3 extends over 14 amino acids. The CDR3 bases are TGTGCCAGCAGTAGCGGGAGGGCCGCCAATGAGCAGTTCTTC. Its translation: CASSSGRAANEQFF.

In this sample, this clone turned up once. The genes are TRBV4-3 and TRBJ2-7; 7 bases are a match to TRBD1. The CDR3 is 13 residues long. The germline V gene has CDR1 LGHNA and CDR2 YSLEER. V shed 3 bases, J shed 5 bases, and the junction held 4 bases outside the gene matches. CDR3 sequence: CASSQYDRDEQYF. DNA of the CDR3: TGCGCCAGCAGCCAGTACGACAGGGACGAGCAGTACTTC.

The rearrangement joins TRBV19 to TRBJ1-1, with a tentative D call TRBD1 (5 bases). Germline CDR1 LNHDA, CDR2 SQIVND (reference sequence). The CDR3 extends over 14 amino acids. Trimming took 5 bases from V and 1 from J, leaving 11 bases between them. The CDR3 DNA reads TGTGCCAGTAGTGTTCGACAGACGAACACTGAAGCTTTCTTT. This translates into CASSVRQTNTEAFF.

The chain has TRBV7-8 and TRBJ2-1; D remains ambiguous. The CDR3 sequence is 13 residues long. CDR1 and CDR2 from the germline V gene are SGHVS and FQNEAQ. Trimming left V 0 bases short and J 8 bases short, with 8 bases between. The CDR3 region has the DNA TGTGCCAGCAGCTTAGCCCCGGTCTATGAGCAGTTCTTC. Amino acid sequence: CASSLAPVYEQFF.

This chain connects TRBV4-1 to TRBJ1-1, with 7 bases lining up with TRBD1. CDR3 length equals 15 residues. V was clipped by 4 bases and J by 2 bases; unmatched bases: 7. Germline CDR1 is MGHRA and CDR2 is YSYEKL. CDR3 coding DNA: TGCGCCAGCAGCCCCCACAGGGGTATCAACACTGAAGCTTTCTTT. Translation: CASSPHRGINTEAFF.

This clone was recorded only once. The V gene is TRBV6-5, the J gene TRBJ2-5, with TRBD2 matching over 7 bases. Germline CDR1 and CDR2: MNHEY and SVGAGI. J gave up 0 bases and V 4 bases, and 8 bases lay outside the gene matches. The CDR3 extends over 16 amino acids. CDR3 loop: CASSSPSGIYQETQYF. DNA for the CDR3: TGTGCCAGCAGTTCCCCTAGCGGAATCTACCAAGAGACCCAGTACTTC.

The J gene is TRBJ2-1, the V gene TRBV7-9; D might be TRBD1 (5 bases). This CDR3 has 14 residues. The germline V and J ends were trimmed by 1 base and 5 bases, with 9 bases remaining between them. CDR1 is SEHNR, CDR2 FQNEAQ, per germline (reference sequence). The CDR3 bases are TGTGCCAGCAGCTTAGAAGGGGCGGACAATGAGCAGTTCTTC. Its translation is CASSLEGADNEQFF.

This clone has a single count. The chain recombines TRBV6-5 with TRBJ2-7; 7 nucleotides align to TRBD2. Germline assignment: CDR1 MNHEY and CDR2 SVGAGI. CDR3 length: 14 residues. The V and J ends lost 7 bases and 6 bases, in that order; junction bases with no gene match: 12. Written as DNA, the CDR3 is TGTGCCAGCACTCGAGCGGGGAGGCGGGGCGAGCAGTACTTC. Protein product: CASTRAGRRGEQYF.

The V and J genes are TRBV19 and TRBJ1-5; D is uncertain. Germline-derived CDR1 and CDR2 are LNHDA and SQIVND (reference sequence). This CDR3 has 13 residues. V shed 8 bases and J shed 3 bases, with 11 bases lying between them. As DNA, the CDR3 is TGTGCCAGTTCTACAATCGACAATCAGCCCCAGCATTTT. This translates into CASSTIDNQPQHF.

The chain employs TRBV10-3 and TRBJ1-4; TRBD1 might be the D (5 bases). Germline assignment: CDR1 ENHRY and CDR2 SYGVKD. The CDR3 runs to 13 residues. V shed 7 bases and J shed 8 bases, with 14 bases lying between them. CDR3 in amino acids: CAITRDPEEKLFF. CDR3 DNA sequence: TGTGCCATCACTAGGGACCCAGAAGAAAAACTGTTTTTT.

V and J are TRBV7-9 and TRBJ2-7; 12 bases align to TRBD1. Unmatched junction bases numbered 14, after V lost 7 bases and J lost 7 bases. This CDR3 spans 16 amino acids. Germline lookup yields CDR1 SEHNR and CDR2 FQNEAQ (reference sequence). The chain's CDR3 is CASTRSGDRGLWEQYF. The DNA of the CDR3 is TGTGCCAGCACACGAAGCGGGGACAGGGGGCTCTGGGAGCAGTACTTC. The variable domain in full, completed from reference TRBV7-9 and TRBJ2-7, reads DTGVSQNPRHKITKRGQNVTFRCDPISEHNRLYWYRQTLGQGPEFLTYFQNEAQLEKSRLLSDRFSAERPKGSFSTLEIQRTEQGDSAMYLCASTRSGDRGLWEQYFGPGTRLTVT.

The CDR3 sequence is CASKFGGTGNEKLFF. The CDR3 DNA sequence: TGTGCCAGCAAGTTTGGGGGGACAGGGAATGAAAAACTGTTTTTT. The V and J genes are TRBV27 and TRBJ1-4, with 9 bases matching TRBD1. The junction had 8 bases not matched to a gene; V was cut back by 7 bases and J by 5 bases. The CDR3 length is 15 residues. Per the germline V gene, CDR1 is MNHEY and CDR2 is SMNVEV (reference sequence).

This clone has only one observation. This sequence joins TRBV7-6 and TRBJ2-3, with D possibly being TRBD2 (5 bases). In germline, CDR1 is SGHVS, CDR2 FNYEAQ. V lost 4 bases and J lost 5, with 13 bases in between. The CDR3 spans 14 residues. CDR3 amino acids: CASSSSGVGDTQYF. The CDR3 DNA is TGTGCCAGCAGCTCCTCCGGGGTCGGAGATACGCAGTATTTT. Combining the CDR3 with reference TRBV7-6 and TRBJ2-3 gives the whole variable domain GAGVSQSPRYKVTKRGQDVALRCDPISGHVSLYWYRQALGQGPEFLTYFNYEAQQDKSGLPNDRFSAERPEGSISTLTIQRTEQRDSAMYRCASSSSGVGDTQYFGPGTRLTVL.